The source of this T cell receptor (beta chain) is a study of shared clonotypes between healthy human individuals. From germline, CDR1 is MNHNY and CDR2 SVGAGI (reference sequence). The V segment lost 1 base and the J segment 4 bases; nucleotides outside the gene matches: 2. This CDR3 is built from 15 residues. Assay: immunoSEQ multiplex PCR; the TCRdb copy retains only in-frame clones and omits some. The table includes over 950,000 clones, roughly 80% detected once. The sequencing input was memory CD4+ T cells from PBMCs. Regarding subset: CD45RA-negative fraction. The rearrangement links TRBV6-6 to TRBJ2-4; TRBD1 matches at 9 bases. This sequence was found in a man aged 18 to 29 in good health. Some clones in this sample may be carry-over from other donors' samples. The CDR3 nucleotides are TGTGCCAGCAGTTACTGGGACAGGGAGAAAAACATTCAGTACTTC. It translates to CASSYWDREKNIQYF.